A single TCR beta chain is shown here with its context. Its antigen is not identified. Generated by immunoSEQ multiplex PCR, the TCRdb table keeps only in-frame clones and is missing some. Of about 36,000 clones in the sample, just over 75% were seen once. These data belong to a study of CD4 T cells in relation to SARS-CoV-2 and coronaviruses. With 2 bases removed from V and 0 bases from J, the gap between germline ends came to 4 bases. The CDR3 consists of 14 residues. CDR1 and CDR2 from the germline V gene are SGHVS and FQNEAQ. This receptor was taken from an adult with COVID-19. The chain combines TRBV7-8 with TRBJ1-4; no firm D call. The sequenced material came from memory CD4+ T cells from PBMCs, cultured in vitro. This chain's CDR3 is CASSLRATNEKLFF. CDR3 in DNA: TGTGCCAGCAGCTTAAGGGCAACTAATGAAAAACTGTTTTTT.